This T cell receptor beta chain was retrieved from a study of metastatic and nonmetastatic thyroid tumors. Study context: Where malignant and benign thyroid patients were concerned, repertoires were compared across blood and tumor or nodule tissue. Study-level points and caveats: Significantly higher TCR beta diversity was reportedly seen in malignant thyroid tumors than benign nodules, in blood and tumor.

The germline CDR1 and CDR2 sequences are LGHNA and YSLEER. The V end lost 0 bases, the J end lost 10 bases, and 17 bases lay between the germline ends. This CDR3 has 15 residues. In regard to this clone: Its antigen is undetermined.

Original data processing: Clinicopathological groups of papillary thyroid cancer showed CDR3 differences that were used to build a distant-metastasis classifier. TCRdb reanalyzed the PCR reads with MiXCR. Clone size and V and J calls follow TCRdb, not the original study. Of some 38,000 clones in the sample, around 20% were seen once. Each patient went into thyroid surgery without having received any treatment. The V gene is TRBV4-3, the J gene TRBJ2-3; D perhaps matches TRBD2 (5 bases). The sample comprised blood. This receptor was obtained from a female donor with papillary thyroid cancer or a benign thyroid nodule (not recorded which). Some clones in this sample may be carry-over from other donors' samples. CDR3 nucleotides: TGCGCCAGCAGCCAAGATCGGGAAAGTTCGGGTGCGCAGTATTTT. Its translation is CASSQDRESSGAQYF.